This section outlines one T cell receptor (beta chain) sequence together with its context. The specificity of this receptor is unknown. This probably arose from a read error, given a far larger clone one base away. Additional DNA sequences in this sample encode the identical CDR3. CDR1 and CDR2, per the germline V gene, are MNHEY and SVGAGI. The V end gives up 0 bases and the J end 1 base, leaving 2 bases in the junction not matched to a gene. From the cysteine through the phenylalanine, the CDR3 covers 15 amino acids. Of all the DNA, just the CDR3 is kept, 45 bases in frame from base 1. Using the deep immunoSEQ assay, TCR CDR3 regions were amplified from genomic DNA by multiplex PCR. For each cell subset, the extracted genomic DNA was distributed evenly across all wells of several immunoSEQ 96-well plates, and each plate served as one replicate. For sorted subsets, 150 to 200 ng genomic DNA, equal to some 30,000 T cell genomes, was loaded into each replicate PCR. Purified libraries were measured with a Qubit 3.0 fluorometer, size-checked on a Bioanalyzer 2100, and measured again with the KAPA Library Quantification kit. Every immunoSEQ 96-well plate was sequenced on a dedicated single-read 150-cycle Illumina NextSeq 550 flow cell. The source study handled its data this way. Because the immunoSEQ output held only junctional sequences and lacked quality scores, the filtering could not match the filtering applied to full-length reads. To assign V/J genes and CDR3, sequences were annotated against IMGT germline references using PyIR, a Python wrapper for IgBLAST v1.9. Any read was removed if the V/J assignment was weak (E-value above 1e-6), the CDR3 was missing, or the read contained stop codons, out-of-frame junctions, or ambiguous translated residues. A V3J clonotype was defined by an identical inferred V gene, J gene, and CDR3 amino acid sequence. Percentage overlap between repertoires was computed as shared unique clonotypes divided by the size of the smaller repertoire. Repertoire richness was assessed with RTK rarefaction, the Chao1 estimator, and Recon v2.1 estimates of unobserved clonotypes. For all TCRbeta clonotypes obtained by the gDNA method from several donors, generation probabilities were computed with OLGA. The table comes from immuneACCESS by way of TCRdb, which keeps in-frame sequences with V and J called. Part of the clones is missing from these tables; in studies checked, under half for an unresolved V gene and the rest for unknown reasons. V and J calls and clone size are as listed in that table; D and trimming were resolved from the DNA. The sample data list about 1 million clones, and about three quarters of these were observed just once. The ten largest clones take up approximately 1.5% of the sample.

Donors were healthy HIV-negative adults with no recently reported acute infections or vaccinations. Only Caucasian adults living in Nashville, Tennessee, USA were represented among the donors. CD4+ T cells were enriched by magnetic negative selection, after which naive cells were positively selected on CD45RA and the negative fraction was taken as the memory subset. Blood was obtained by leukapheresis, after which PBMCs were separated by Ficoll-Histopaque density gradient centrifugation and cryopreserved in liquid nitrogen vapor phase. Analytical flow cytometry was used to check the purity and quantity of each magnetically sorted T cell population. Each sorted fraction had its genomic DNA isolated and then quantified by UV absorbance on a Nanodrop 2000c. The sample originates from a study of shared clonotypes between healthy human individuals (dated by TCRdb to 2020 to 2022). For context, the study as a whole: The cohort included three men and a couple of women between 18 and 49 years of age. Leukapheresis yielded between about 0.85 and 9 billion PBMCs per donor. To estimate repertoire size and how much clonotype sharing occurs between individuals, the study deeply sequenced the blood TCR repertoires of about five healthy adults. Per donor, three plates each were used for CD4 naive and CD4 memory, two for CD8 naive, and one for CD8 memory. To increase sequencing depth and limit assay-specific biases, TCR repertoire library preparation and sequencing were carried out by different laboratories using diverse techniques. General findings and caveats noted by the study authors: Pairwise subsampling led to the expectation that sequencing depth would affect the degree of clonotype sharing among donors. When several donors were compared, the shared fraction of clonotypes was 5% to 6.5% for naive CD4, approximately 3.5% for naive CD8, more than 2% for memory CD4, and approximately 0.4% for memory CD8. Sampling was restricted to blood, and TCR repertoires in tissue are likely to differ from TCR repertoires in blood. Naive subsets generally had larger estimated clonotype richness than memory subsets. Higher generation probabilities were observed for clonotypes shared by all four sorted-subset donors than for non-shared clonotypes. Even with the large sequencing depth, rarefaction of the sorted-subset datasets indicated that sequencing was incomplete. The small number of donors limited the genetic and exposure-history diversity represented.

Sequencing input: memory CD4+ T cells sorted from blood. Taken with the paper, the label for cell subset or site translates to: CD45RA-negative fraction. The chain joins TRBV6-5 to TRBJ1-1; 7 bases in the junction line up with TRBD1. This TCR derives from a man between 18 and 29 years old in good health. The CDR3 protein: CASSYSRTGNTEAFF. The DNA sequence is as follows: TGTGCCAGCAGTTACTCACGGACAGGGAACACTGAAGCTTTCTTT.